The 8 T cell receptor beta chains below come from one sample, sequenced in a study of T cell repertoires in cytomegalovirus infection (dated by TCRdb to the late 2010s). This sample was sequenced with an Illumina HiSeq 1500. In-frame beta chains were kept once TCRdb had trimmed the public reads at Q25 with fastp and called clones with MiXCR. One record per CDR3 amino acid sequence lists the most common genes and DNA. The table for this sample lists roughly 310,000 distinct CDR3 sequences; 15% to 20% of them were counted only once. The top ten clonotypes cover about 11% of the sample. Sequencing input: PBMCs. All receptors come from a human donor in good health (CMV status not recorded). Some clones in this sample may be carry-over from other donors' samples.

In DNA, the CDR3 is TGCGCCAGCAGCCCGGGACTAATAGGGGGTAATGAGCAGTTCTTC. Protein sequence: CASSPGLIGGNEQFF. The chain has TRBV4-1 and TRBJ2-1, with D perhaps TRBD2 (7 bases). V shed 4 bases and J shed 7 bases, with 17 bases lying between them. CDR3 length: 15 residues. From germline, CDR1 is MGHRA and CDR2 YSYEKL.

This sequence joins TRBV4-1 and TRBJ2-5; perhaps D is TRBD1 or TRBD2 (5 bases each). With 2 bases removed from V and 5 bases from J, the gap between germline ends came to 9 bases. This CDR3 is built from 13 residues. Germline CDR1 is MGHRA and CDR2 is YSYEKL. The CDR3 DNA follows: TGCGCCAGCAGCCAACCCTGGGGGGAGACCCAGTACTTC. Translation gives CASSQPWGETQYF.

J is TRBJ2-3 and V is TRBV28, with D maybe TRBD2 (6 bases). The V gene's germline CDR1 is MDHEN and CDR2 SYDVKM. The CDR3 length is 14 residues. V lost 4 bases, J lost 5 bases, and 13 bases lay in between. As DNA, the CDR3 is TGTGCCAGCAGTTCATCCCGGGAGCAAGATACGCAGTATTTT. Translation gives CASSSSREQDTQYF.

The genes are TRBV12-3 or TRBV12-4 and TRBJ2-7; 7 nucleotides match TRBD1. This CDR3 is 15 amino acids long. With 2 bases clipped from V and 3 bases from J, the junction kept 7 bases outside the gene matches. CDR3 bases: TGTGCCAGCAGTTTACTCGGGACAGCGAACTACGAGCAGTACTTC. The encoded protein is CASSLLGTANYEQYF.

This clonotype has a count of ten or more. This chain joins TRBV11-1 and TRBJ2-3, with no clear D. The V end was cut by 5 bases, the J end by 0 bases, with 12 bases between. In germline, CDR1 is SGHAT, CDR2 FQDESV (reference sequence). This CDR3 comprises 15 residues. The CDR3 nucleotides are TGTGCCAGCAGCGCAATGGGCGGTAGCACAGATACGCAGTATTTT. Amino acid sequence: CASSAMGGSTDTQYF.

This clonotype was detected ten times or more. The chain has TRBV7-2 and TRBJ1-2; TRBD1 matches 8 bases. V was clipped by 2 bases and J by 4 bases; unmatched bases: 3. This CDR3 comprises 14 residues. In germline, CDR1 is SGHTA, CDR2 FQGNSA. The CDR3 loop is CASSLPTGVYGYTF. CDR3 bases: TGTGCCAGCAGCTTACCGACAGGGGTCTATGGCTACACCTTC. The full variable domain, in which reference TRBV7-2 and TRBJ1-2 provide the parts outside the CDR3, is GAGVSQSPSNKVTEKGKDVELRCDPISGHTALYWYRQSLGQGLEFLIYFQGNSAPDKSGLPSDRFSAERTGGSVSTLTIQRTQQEDSAVYLCASSLPTGVYGYTFGSGTRLTVV.

This clonotype was detected many times. The chain joins TRBV7-9 to TRBJ2-1; unclear D gene. Trimming removed 4 bases from V and 10 bases from J, with 14 bases in between. CDR3 length equals 13 residues. CDR1 and CDR2 (germline): SEHNR, FQNEAQ (reference sequence). The CDR3 DNA follows: TGTGCCAGCAGCTCAGAAATGGTTGGCGAGCAGTTCTTC. It specifies CASSSEMVGEQFF.

This clonotype has ten or more counts. V is TRBV7-2 and J is TRBJ1-3; 7 nucleotides line up with TRBD1. There are 14 residues in the CDR3. The germline gives CDR1 SGHTA, CDR2 FQGNSA. Unmatched junction bases numbered 4, after V lost 5 bases and J lost 3 bases. Here the CDR3 DNA reads TGTGCCAGCAGCCGAGACAGGGATGGAAACACCATATATTTT. Encoded protein: CASSRDRDGNTIYF.